This T cell receptor (beta chain) originates from a study of siplizumab effects on memory and regulatory T cells. Profiled with immunoSEQ multiplex PCR; TCRdb holds only in-frame clones, not every one. The sample contains roughly 100,000 clones, more than 85% of which appear only once. This TCR was recovered from a human donor in good health. Input material: CD4+ T cells sorted from blood.

The CDR3 here is CASSLGRGRGNYGYTF. CDR3 nucleotide sequence: TGTGCCAGCAGTTTGGGCAGGGGAAGAGGTAACTATGGCTACACCTTC. V and J are TRBV27 and TRBJ1-2, with D possibly TRBD1 on 6 matching bases. V lost 3 bases to trimming and J lost 1 base, with 15 bases between them. This CDR3 is built from 16 residues. The germline V gene has CDR1 MNHEY and CDR2 SMNVEV (reference sequence).